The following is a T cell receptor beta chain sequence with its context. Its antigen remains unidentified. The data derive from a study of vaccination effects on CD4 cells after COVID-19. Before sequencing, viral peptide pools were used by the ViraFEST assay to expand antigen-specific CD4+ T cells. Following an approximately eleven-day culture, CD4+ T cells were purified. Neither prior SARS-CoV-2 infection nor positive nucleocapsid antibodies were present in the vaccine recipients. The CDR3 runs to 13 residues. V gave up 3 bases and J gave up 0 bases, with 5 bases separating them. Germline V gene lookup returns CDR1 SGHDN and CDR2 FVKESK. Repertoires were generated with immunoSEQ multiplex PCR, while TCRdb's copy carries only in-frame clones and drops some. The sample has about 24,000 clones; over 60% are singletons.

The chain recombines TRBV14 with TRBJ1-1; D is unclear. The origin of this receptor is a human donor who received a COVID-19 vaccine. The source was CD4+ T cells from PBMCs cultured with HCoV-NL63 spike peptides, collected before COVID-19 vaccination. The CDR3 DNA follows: TGTGCCAGCAGCCACGGTTTGAACACTGAAGCTTTCTTT. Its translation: CASSHGLNTEAFF.